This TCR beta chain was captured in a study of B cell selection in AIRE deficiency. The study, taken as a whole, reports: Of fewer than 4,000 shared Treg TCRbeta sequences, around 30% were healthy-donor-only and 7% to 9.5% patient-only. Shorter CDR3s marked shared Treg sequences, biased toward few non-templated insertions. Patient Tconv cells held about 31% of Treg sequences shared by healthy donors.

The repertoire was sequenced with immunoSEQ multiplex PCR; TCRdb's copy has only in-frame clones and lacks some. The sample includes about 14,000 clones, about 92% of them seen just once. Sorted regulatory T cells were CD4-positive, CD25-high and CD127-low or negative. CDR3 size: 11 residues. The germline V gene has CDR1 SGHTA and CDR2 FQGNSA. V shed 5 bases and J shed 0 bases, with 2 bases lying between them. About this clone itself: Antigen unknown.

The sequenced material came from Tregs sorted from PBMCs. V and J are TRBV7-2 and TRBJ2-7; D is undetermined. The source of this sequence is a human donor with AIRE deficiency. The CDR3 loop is CASSDSYEQYF. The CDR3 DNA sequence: TGTGCCAGCAGCGACTCCTACGAGCAGTACTTC.